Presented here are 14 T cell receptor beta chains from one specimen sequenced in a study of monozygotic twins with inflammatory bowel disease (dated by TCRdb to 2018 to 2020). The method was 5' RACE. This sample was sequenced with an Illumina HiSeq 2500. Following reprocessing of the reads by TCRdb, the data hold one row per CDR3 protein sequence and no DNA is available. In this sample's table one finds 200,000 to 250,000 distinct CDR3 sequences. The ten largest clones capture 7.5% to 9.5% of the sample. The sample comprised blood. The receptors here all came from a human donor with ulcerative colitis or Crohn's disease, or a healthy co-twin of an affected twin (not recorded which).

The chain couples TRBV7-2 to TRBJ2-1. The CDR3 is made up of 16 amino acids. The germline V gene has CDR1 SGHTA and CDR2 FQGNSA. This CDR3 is CASSLAASASYNEQFF.

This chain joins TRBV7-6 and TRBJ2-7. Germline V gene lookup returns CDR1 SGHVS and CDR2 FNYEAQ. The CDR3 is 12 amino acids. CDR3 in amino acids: CASSLTQGEQYF.

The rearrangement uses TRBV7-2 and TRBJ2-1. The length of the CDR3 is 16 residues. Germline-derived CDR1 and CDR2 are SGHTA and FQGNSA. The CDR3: CASSLRAGISYNEQFF. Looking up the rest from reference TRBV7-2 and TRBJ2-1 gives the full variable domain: GAGVSQSPSNKVTEKGKDVELRCDPISGHTALYWYRQSLGQGLEFLIYFQGNSAPDKSGLPSDRFSAERTGGSVSTLTIQRTQQEDSAVYLCASSLRAGISYNEQFFGPGTRLTVL.

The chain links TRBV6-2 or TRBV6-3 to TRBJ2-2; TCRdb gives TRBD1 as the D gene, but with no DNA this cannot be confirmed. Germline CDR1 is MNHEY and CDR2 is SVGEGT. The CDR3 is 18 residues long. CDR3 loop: CASSYSPFGGTNTGELFF.

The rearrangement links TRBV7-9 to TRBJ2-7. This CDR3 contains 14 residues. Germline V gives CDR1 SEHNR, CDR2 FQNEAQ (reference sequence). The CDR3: CASGSSGSSYEQYF.

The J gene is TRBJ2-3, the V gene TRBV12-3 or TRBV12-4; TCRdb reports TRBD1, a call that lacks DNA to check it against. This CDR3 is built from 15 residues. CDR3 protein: CASRSSGGAADTQYF.

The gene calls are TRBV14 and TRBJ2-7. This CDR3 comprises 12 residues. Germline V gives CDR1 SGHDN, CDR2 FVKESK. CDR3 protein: CASSQLINEQYF.

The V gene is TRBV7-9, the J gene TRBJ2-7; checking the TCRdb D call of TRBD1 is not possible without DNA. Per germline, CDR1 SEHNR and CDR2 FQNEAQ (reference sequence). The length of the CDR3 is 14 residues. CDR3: CASSLQGGFNEQYF.

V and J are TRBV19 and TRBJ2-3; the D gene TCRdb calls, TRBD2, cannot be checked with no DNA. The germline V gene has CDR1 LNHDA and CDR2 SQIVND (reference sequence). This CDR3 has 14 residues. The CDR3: CASSIKGGIDTQYF.

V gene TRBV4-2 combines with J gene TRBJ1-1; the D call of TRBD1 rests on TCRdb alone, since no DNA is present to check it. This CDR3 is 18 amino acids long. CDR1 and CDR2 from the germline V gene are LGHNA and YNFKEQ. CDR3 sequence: CASSRPGFRTGWNTEAFF.

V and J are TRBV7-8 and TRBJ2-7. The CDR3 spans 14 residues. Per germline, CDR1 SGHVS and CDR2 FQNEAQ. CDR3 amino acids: CASSLAVGIYEQYF.

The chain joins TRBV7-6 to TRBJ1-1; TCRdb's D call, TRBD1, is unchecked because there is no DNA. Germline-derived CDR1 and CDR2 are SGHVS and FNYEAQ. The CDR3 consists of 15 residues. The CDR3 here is CASSSQQGMNTEAFF.

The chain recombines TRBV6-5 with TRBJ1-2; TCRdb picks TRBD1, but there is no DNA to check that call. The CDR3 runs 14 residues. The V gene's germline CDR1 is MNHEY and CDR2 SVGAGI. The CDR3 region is CASSHGDESYGYTF.

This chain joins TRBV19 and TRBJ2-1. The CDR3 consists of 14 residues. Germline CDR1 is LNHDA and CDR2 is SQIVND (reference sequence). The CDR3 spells CASRGPVTYNEQFF.